This note documents a single TCR beta chain sequence. Its antigen is not known. This record comes from a study of CD8 T cells in Susac syndrome. Reverse transcription of roughly 0.5 to 1 ug RNA was carried out with random hexamers. By means of immunoSEQ multiplex PCR, TCR beta CDR3 spanning 54 Vbeta and 13 Jbeta underwent amplification. A single record per CDR3 protein comes from TCRdb applying MiXCR to the immunoSEQ multiplex PCR reads. The top ten hold 0.065% of the sample, which has over 300,000 distinct CDR3 sequences, about 91% seen once. CDR1 is KGHSH, CDR2 LQKENI, per germline. This CDR3 contains 16 residues. The ends were cut back, 3 bases at V and 8 bases at J, with 17 bases in the middle. Treatment-naive patients with stable or active relapsing-remitting disease were the multiple sclerosis controls. TEMRA cells were FACS-enriched, and CD8+ and CD4+ T cells were isolated negatively. General study results and limits: The study recognized that the number of individuals in its TCR sequencing and HLA analysis was relatively small.

Material: CD4+ T cells from PBMCs. This clonotype was sampled from a human donor with multiple sclerosis. J is TRBJ1-6 and V is TRBV18; D is ambiguous. Here the CDR3 reads CASSPQKGGMDSPLHF. Written as DNA, the CDR3 is TGTGCCAGCTCACCCCAGAAGGGAGGGATGGATTCACCCCTCCACTTT.